The 19 T cell receptor beta chains in this list originate from one sample, sequenced in a study of OX40 agonist ivuxolimab in advanced cancers. The protocol was immunoSEQ multiplex PCR, while the TCRdb copy is restricted to in-frame clones and leaves out a portion. The sample contains 100,000 to 120,000 clones, 75% to 95% of which appear only once. This specimen was CD4+ or CD8+ T cells sorted from blood, taken in a trial of the OX40 agonist ivuxolimab. Every receptor here comes from an adult with an advanced solid tumor such as melanoma, head and neck, liver or kidney cancer.

V and J are TRBV6-5 and TRBJ2-1; possible D gene TRBD2, 5 bases. This CDR3 spans 14 amino acids. Germline V gives CDR1 MNHEY, CDR2 SVGAGI. V lost 6 bases and J lost 9, with 18 bases in between. CDR3 nucleotide sequence: TGTGCCAGCAGCCTACTAGATTCCCGGGGTGAGCAGTTCTTC. This encodes CASSLLDSRGEQFF.

CDR3 sequence reads: CASSSPRERRTEAFF. The CDR3 nucleotides read TGCGCCAGCAGCTCGCCCAGAGAGAGGAGGACTGAAGCTTTCTTT. The chain has TRBV10-2 and TRBJ1-1, with D uncertain. The germline gives CDR1 WSHSY, CDR2 SAAADI. V was cut by 6 bases and J by 5 bases, with 19 bases left in between. The CDR3 runs 15 residues.

The rearrangement links TRBV19 to TRBJ2-7; D is possibly TRBD1 or TRBD2 (5 bases each). V was cut by 0 bases and J by 3 bases, with 9 bases left in between. The CDR3 is 14 amino acids. Germline CDR1 reads LNHDA; CDR2 reads SQIVND (reference sequence). CDR3 nucleotide sequence: TGTGCCAGTAGTATAGATTGGGGGATCTACGAGCAGTACTTC. Translation gives CASSIDWGIYEQYF.

The gene calls are TRBV6-5 and TRBJ1-2; no clear D gene. V was cut by 4 bases and J by 8 bases, with 11 bases left in between. The CDR3 has 12 amino acids. From germline, CDR1 is MNHEY and CDR2 SVGAGI. DNA of the CDR3: TGTGCCAGCAGTTCCACGGCGGGGGGCTACACCTTC. Translated: CASSSTAGGYTF.

This chain joins TRBV30 and TRBJ2-5; tentatively, D is TRBD2 (7 bases). Trimming stripped 5 bases from V and 4 bases from J, with 20 bases between. Germline CDR1 and CDR2: GTSNPN and SVGIG (reference sequence). This CDR3 is built from 15 residues. The CDR3 DNA follows: TGTGCCTGGGCCCCGTTATGGGGAGGGGGAGAGACCCAGTACTTC. This encodes CAWAPLWGGGETQYF.

This chain joins TRBV10-1 and TRBJ2-2; perhaps TRBD2 as D (6 bases). Germline V gene sequence: CDR1 WNHNN, CDR2 SYGVQD (reference sequence). The CDR3 runs 15 residues. The V end was cut by 3 bases, the J end by 6 bases, with 14 bases between. The CDR3 protein is CASSDSRLDAGELFF. The CDR3 DNA sequence: TGCGCCAGCAGTGACAGCAGACTAGATGCCGGGGAGCTGTTTTTT.

This chain uses TRBV5-4 with TRBJ1-1; D remains unclear. The CDR3 length is 14 residues. The V end was cut by 4 bases, the J end by 0 bases, with 10 bases between. The germline gives CDR1 SGHNT, CDR2 YYREEE (reference sequence). This chain's CDR3 is CASSLQTVNTEAFF. CDR3 bases: TGTGCCAGCAGCCTCCAAACAGTGAACACTGAAGCTTTCTTT.

V is TRBV19 and J is TRBJ2-2, with a tentative D call TRBD2 (6 bases). The CDR3 is 15 amino acids. V was cut by 4 bases and J by 0 bases, with 9 bases left in between. Germline V gene data show CDR1 as LNHDA and CDR2 as SQIVND (reference sequence). CDR3 region: CASSKGGTNTGELFF. The CDR3 coding sequence is TGTGCCAGTAGTAAGGGCGGGACGAACACCGGGGAGCTGTTTTTT.

This clone has a handful of counts. The V and J genes are TRBV6-6 and TRBJ1-1; 8 bases are a match to TRBD1. Germline V gene data show CDR1 as MNHNY and CDR2 as SVGAGI (reference sequence). J gave up 6 bases and V 2 bases, and 5 bases lay outside the gene matches. The CDR3 loop spans 14 amino acids. The DNA for the CDR3 is TGTGCCAGCAGTTACCAGACAGGGGAGTCTGAAGCTTTCTTT. Translated, it gives CASSYQTGESEAFF.

This chain links TRBV5-4 with TRBJ1-1; D is perhaps TRBD1 (5 bases). V was shortened by 0 bases and J by 5 bases, with 17 bases between the two germline ends. Germline CDR1 reads SGHNT; CDR2 reads YYREEE (reference sequence). This CDR3 has 16 residues. CDR3 nucleotides: TGTGCCAGCAGCTTGGGGGGCATCCAACGGGGGACTGAAGCTTTCTTT. Translated: CASSLGGIQRGTEAFF.

This rearrangement joins TRBV7-9 to TRBJ2-5; perhaps TRBD2 as D (5 bases). V was pared by 0 bases and J by 3 bases, with 11 bases between. Germline V gene data show CDR1 as SEHNR and CDR2 as FQNEAQ (reference sequence). This CDR3 region has 15 residues. The CDR3 loop is CASSLAPGGKETQYF. The CDR3 bases are TGTGCCAGCAGCTTAGCGCCCGGAGGAAAAGAGACCCAGTACTTC.

The chain couples TRBV18 to TRBJ1-2; unclear D gene. Trimming took off 4 bases at V and 6 bases at J, with 12 bases between the two ends. The CDR3 has 13 amino acids. From germline, CDR1 is KGHSH and CDR2 LQKENI. The CDR3 sequence is CASSQDGFDGYTF. The CDR3 DNA reads TGTGCCAGCTCACAGGACGGCTTTGATGGCTACACCTTC.

The chain joins TRBV29-1 to TRBJ2-5, with D perhaps matching TRBD2 (5 bases). The CDR3 extends over 12 amino acids. The germline V gene encodes CDR1 SQVTM and CDR2 ANQGSEA. V was trimmed by 4 bases and J by 3 bases, leaving 9 bases between them. CDR3 bases: TGCAGCGTTGTGAAAGCGGAAGAGACCCAGTACTTC. Translation gives CSVVKAEETQYF. The variable domain in full, with the rest retrieved from reference TRBV29-1 and TRBJ2-5, is SAVISQKPSRDICQRGTSLTIQCQVDSQVTMMFWYRQQPGQSLTLIATANQGSEATYESGFVIDKFPISRPNLTFSTLTVSNMSPEDSSIYLCSVVKAEETQYFGPGTRLLVL.

The chain has TRBV25-1 and TRBJ2-7, with TRBD1 matching over 7 bases. Germline CDR1 reads MGHDK; CDR2 reads SYGVNS. V lost 1 base, J lost 7 bases, and 4 bases stayed unmatched. The CDR3 totals 13 residues. CDR3 sequence (DNA): TGTGCCAGCAGTGAATTGGGCAGGGGGGAGCAGTACTTC. Encoded protein: CASSELGRGEQYF.

This clone was picked up a small number of times. The V and J genes are TRBV27 and TRBJ1-6; perhaps TRBD1 as D (5 bases). CDR1 and CDR2 from the germline V gene are MNHEY and SMNVEV (reference sequence). Deletions cut 3 bases from V and 6 bases from J, with 12 bases between. CDR3 length: 15 residues. The DNA for the CDR3 is TGTGCCAGCAGTTTCCAGGGATGGGGTAATTCACCCCTCCACTTT. Translation gives CASSFQGWGNSPLHF.

The chain couples TRBV18 to TRBJ2-1; TRBD1 matches at 7 bases. This CDR3 has 16 residues. V was pared by 0 bases and J by 5 bases, with 7 bases of the junction left unmatched. The V gene's germline CDR1 is KGHSH and CDR2 LQKENI. CDR3 coding DNA: TGTGCCAGCTCACCACCATTTGGGACAGAGAACAATGAGCAGTTCTTC. Protein: CASSPPFGTENNEQFF.

Points on this clone: Relative to the germline gene, one junction end is altered; a read error may explain this. V is TRBV6-5 and J is TRBJ2-6; perhaps D is TRBD1 or TRBD2 (5 bases each). The germline V gene has CDR1 MNHEY and CDR2 SVGAGI. The CDR3 sequence is 15 residues long. CDR3 nucleotide sequence: TGTGCCAGCAGCTACTTGGGGGTTGGGGCCAACGTCCTGACTTTC. Protein sequence: CASSYLGVGANVLTF.

CDR3 protein: CASSLMASGNTIYF. For the CDR3, the DNA is TGTGCCAGCAGCTTAATGGCCTCTGGAAACACCATATATTTT. V and J are TRBV7-9 and TRBJ1-3; no definite D call. Deletions cut 2 bases from V and 0 bases from J, with 5 bases between. From germline, CDR1 is SEHNR and CDR2 FQNEAQ (reference sequence). This CDR3 contains 14 residues.

To note about this clone: One end of the junction varies from germline; a read error may be responsible. The chain joins TRBV7-7 to TRBJ2-1; 9 nucleotides match TRBD1. From germline, CDR1 is SSHAT and CDR2 FNYEAQ (reference sequence). The CDR3 has 15 residues. The DNA of the CDR3 is TGTGCTAGCAGTACGGACAGGGGACCCTACAATGAGCAGTTCTTC. It codes for CASSTDRGPYNEQFF.